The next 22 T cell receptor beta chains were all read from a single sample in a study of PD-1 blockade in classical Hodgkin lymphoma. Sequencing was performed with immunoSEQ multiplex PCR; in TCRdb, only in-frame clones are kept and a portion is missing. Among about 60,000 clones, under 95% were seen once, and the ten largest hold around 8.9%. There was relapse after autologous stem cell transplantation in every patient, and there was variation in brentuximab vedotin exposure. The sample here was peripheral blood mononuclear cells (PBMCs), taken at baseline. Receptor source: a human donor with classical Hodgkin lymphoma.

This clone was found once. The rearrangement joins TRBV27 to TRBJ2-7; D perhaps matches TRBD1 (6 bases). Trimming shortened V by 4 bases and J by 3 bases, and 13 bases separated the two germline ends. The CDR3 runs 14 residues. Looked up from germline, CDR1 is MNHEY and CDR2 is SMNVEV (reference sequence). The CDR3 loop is CASSSPGTLYEQYF. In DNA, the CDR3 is TGTGCCAGCAGTTCACCCGGGACACTCTACGAGCAGTACTTC.

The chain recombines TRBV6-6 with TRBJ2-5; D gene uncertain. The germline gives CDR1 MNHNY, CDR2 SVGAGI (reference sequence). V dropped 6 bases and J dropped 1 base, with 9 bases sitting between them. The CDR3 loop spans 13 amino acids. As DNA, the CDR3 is TGTGCCAGCAGGTCAGGTGCCCAAGAGACCCAGTACTTC. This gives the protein CASRSGAQETQYF.

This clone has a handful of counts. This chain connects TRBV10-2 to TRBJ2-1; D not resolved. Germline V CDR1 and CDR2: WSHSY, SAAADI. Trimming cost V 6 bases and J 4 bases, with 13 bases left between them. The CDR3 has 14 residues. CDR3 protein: CASRGLAEYNEQFF. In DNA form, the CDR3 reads TGCGCCAGCAGGGGGTTGGCGGAGTACAATGAGCAGTTCTTC.

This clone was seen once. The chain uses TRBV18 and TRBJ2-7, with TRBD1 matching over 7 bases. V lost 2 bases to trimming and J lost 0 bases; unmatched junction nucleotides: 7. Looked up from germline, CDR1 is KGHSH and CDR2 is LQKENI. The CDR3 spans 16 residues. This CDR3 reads CASSPIGTAASYEQYF. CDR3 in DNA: TGTGCCAGCTCACCAATAGGGACAGCGGCCTCCTACGAGCAGTACTTC.

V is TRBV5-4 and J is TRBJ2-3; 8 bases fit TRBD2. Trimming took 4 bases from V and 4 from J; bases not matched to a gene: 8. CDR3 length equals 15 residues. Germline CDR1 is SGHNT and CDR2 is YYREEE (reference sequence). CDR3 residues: CASSPGTSGADTQYF. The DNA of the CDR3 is TGTGCCAGCAGCCCCGGGACTAGTGGGGCAGATACGCAGTATTTT.

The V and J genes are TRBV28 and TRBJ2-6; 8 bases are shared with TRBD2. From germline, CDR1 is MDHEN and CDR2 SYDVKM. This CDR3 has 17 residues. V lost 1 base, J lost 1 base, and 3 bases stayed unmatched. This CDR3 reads CASSLSGLASGANVLTF. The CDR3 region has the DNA TGTGCCAGCAGTTTATCCGGACTAGCTTCTGGGGCCAACGTCCTGACTTTC.

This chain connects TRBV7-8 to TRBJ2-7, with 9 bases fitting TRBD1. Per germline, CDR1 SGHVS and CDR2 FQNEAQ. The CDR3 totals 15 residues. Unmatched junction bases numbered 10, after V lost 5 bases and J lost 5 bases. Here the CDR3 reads CASSRGTGRSDEQYF. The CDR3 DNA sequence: TGTGCCAGCAGCCGAGGGACAGGGAGGTCTGACGAGCAGTACTTC.

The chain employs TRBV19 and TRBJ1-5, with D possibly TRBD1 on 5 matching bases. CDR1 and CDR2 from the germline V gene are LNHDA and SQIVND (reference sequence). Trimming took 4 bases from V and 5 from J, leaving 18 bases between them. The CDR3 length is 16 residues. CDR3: CASSSAGRGAYQPQHF. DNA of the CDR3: TGTGCCAGTAGTAGTGCCGGTCGTGGGGCGTATCAGCCCCAGCATTTT.

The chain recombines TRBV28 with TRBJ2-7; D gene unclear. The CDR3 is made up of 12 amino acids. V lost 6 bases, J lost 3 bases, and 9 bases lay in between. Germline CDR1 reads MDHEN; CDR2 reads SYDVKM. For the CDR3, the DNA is TGTGCCAGCAGCCTCGACCTCTACGAGCAGTACTTC. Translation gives CASSLDLYEQYF.

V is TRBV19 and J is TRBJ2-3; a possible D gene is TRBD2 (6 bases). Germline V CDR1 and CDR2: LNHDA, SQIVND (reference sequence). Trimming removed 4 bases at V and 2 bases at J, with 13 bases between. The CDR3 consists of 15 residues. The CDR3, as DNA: TGTGCCAGTAGTACGACTAGACGAAACACAGATACGCAGTATTTT. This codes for CASSTTRRNTDTQYF.

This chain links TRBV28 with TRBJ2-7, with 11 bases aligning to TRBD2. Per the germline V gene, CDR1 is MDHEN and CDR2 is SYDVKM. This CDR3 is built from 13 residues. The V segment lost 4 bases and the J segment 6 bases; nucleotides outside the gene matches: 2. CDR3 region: CASSSLAGAEQYF. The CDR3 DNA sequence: TGTGCCAGCAGTTCACTAGCGGGGGCCGAGCAGTACTTC. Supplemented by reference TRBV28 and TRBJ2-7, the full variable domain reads DVKVTQSSRYLVKRTGEKVFLECVQDMDHENMFWYRQDPGLGLRLIYFSYDVKMKEKGDIPEGYSVSREKKERFSLILESASTNQTSMYLCASSSLAGAEQYFGPGTRLTVT.

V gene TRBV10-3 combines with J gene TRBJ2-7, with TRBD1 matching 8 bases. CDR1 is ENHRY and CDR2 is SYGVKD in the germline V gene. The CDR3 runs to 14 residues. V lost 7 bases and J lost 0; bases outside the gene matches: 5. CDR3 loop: CAIKRTGGSYEQYF. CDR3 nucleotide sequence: TGTGCCATCAAGAGAACAGGGGGCTCCTACGAGCAGTACTTC.

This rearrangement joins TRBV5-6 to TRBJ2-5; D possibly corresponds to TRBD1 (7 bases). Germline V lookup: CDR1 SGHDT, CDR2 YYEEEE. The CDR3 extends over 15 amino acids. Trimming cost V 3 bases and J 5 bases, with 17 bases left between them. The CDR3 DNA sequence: TGTGCCAGCAGCTGGGGCCCGACAGGGAGGGAGACCCAGTACTTC. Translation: CASSWGPTGRETQYF.

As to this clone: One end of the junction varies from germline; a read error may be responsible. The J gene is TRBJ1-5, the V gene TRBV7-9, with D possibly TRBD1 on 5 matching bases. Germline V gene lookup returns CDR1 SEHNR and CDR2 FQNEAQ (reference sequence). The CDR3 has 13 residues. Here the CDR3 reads CAGSVGGYQPQHF. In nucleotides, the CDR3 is TGTGCCGGCAGCGTGGGGGGTTATCAGCCCCAGCATTTT. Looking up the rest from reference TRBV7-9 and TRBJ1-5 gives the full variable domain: DTGVSQNPRHKITKRGQNVTFRCDPISEHNRLYWYRQTLGQGPEFLTYFQNEAQLEKSRLLSDRFSAERPKGSFSTLEIQRTEQGDSAMYLCAGSVGGYQPQHFGDGTRLSIL.

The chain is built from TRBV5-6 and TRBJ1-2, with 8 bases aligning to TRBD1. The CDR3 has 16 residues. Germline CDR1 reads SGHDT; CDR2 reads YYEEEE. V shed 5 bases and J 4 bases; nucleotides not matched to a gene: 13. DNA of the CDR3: TGTGCCAGCAGGCTGGAGTTGGGACAGGTCGTCTATGGCTACACCTTC. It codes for CASRLELGQVVYGYTF.

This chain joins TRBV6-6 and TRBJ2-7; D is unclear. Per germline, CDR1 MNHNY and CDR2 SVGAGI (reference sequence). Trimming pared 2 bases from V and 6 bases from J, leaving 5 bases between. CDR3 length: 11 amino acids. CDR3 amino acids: CASSYKVEQYF. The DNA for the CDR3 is TGTGCCAGCAGTTACAAGGTCGAGCAGTACTTC.

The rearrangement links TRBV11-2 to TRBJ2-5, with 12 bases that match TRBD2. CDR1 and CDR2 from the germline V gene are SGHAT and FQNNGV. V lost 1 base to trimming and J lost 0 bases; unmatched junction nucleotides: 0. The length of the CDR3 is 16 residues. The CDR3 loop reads CASSLGLAGDQETQYF. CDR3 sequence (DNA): TGTGCCAGCAGCTTAGGACTAGCGGGGGACCAAGAGACCCAGTACTTC.

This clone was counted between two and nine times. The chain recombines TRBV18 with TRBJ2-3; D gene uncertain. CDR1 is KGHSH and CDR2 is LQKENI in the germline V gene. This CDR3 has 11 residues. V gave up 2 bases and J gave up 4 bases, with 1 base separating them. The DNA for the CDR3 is TGTGCCAGCTCACCAGCAGATACGCAGTATTTT. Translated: CASSPADTQYF. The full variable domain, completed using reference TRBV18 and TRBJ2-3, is NAGVMQNPRHLVRRRGQEARLRCSPMKGHSHVYWYRQLPEEGLKFMVYLQKENIIDESGMPKERFSAEFPKEGPSILRIQQVVRGDSAAYFCASSPADTQYFGPGTRLTVL.

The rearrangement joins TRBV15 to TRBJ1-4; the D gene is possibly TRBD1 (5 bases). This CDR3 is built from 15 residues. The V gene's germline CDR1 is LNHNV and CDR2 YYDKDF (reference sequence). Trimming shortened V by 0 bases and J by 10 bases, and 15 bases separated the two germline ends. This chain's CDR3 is CATSRDYEDTGKLFF. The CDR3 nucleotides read TGTGCCACCAGCAGAGATTATGAGGACACCGGAAAACTGTTTTTT.

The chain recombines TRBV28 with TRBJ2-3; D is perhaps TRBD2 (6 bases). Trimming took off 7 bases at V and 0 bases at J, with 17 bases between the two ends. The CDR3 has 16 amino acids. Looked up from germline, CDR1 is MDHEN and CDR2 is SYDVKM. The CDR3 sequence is CASKRLVAASTDTQYF. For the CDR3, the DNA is TGTGCCAGCAAACGATTGGTAGCGGCTAGCACAGATACGCAGTATTTT.

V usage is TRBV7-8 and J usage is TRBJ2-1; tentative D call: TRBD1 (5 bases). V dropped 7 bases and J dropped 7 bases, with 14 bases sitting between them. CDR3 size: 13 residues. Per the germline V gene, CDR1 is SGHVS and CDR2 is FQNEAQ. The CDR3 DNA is TGTGCCAGCACCCCAGGGTTCGTTAATGAGCAGTTCTTC. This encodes CASTPGFVNEQFF.

Here the CDR3 reads CAISDGTGVSDTQYF. CDR3 DNA: TGTGCCATCAGTGACGGGACAGGAGTCTCGGATACGCAGTATTTT. The rearrangement joins TRBV10-3 to TRBJ2-3, with 8 nucleotides matching TRBD1. V lost 3 bases to trimming and J lost 6 bases; unmatched junction nucleotides: 8. CDR1 and CDR2 from the germline V gene are ENHRY and SYGVKD. The CDR3 has 15 amino acids.